This TCR beta chain was captured by sequencing in a study of cytomegalovirus exposure and HLA in healthy donors. Study-wide findings and caveats: Common viral pathogens seemed to be connected with several of the most significant clusters, according to a later analysis. A list of more than 150 TCR beta chains associated with cytomegalovirus was given. Among TCR sequences, most were rare, though some public TCRs appeared in many donors.

For this clone: Its antigen is undetermined.

PCR involved 60 Vbeta and 13 Jbeta primers. Clones were read by immunoSEQ multiplex PCR, and TCRdb kept only the in-frame ones, dropping some. The repertoire consists of 100,000 to 150,000 clones, with under 80% occurring once and the leading ten covering around 14%. CDR3 size: 16 residues. Per germline, CDR1 MGHRA and CDR2 YSYEKL. V lost 5 bases and J lost 7, with 20 bases in between. Sequencing was carried out using PBMCs. The genes are TRBV4-1 and TRBJ2-2; possibly TRBD1 for D (6 bases). The source is a woman in her fifties or sixties in good health and CMV-seropositive. The CDR3 DNA reads as TGCGCCAGCAGCTTGAACAGGGTCGGCTTTGGCGGGGAGCTGTTTTTT. Translated: CASSLNRVGFGGELFF.